This TCR beta chain emerged from a study of shared clonotypes between healthy human individuals. Study-wide points: There were few donors, and this limited the genetic and exposure-history diversity represented. Across subsets, estimated richness was generally greater for naive than for memory populations.

Turning to this clone: Its antigen is undetermined.

Both subsets, CD45RA+ naive and CD45RA-negative memory, were split from the CD4+ cells. The CDR3 contains 15 residues. The germline V gene encodes CDR1 ENHRY and CDR2 SYGVKD. The ends lost 4 bases at V and 0 bases at J; junction bases unmatched: 6. The protocol was immunoSEQ multiplex PCR, while the TCRdb copy is restricted to in-frame clones and leaves out a portion. The sample holds 500,000 to 550,000 clones, around 96% seen once. This receptor was identified in a woman under 40 in good health. The chain has TRBV10-3 and TRBJ2-7; 7 bases fit TRBD2. Sequencing used naive CD4+ T cells sorted from blood. Sample subset: CD45RA+ positively selected. DNA for the CDR3: TGTGCCATCAGTGGTCATAGCGGGCCCTCCTACGAGCAGTACTTC. Amino acid sequence: CAISGHSGPSYEQYF.